This TCR beta chain was identified during a study of blood T cell repertoires in COVID-19. This CDR3 comprises 14 residues. With V trimmed by 4 bases and J by 3 bases, 4 bases remained unmatched. In germline, CDR1 is SGHTA, CDR2 FQGTGA. Method: immunoSEQ multiplex PCR; TCRdb's copy keeps in-frame clones and lacks some. The sample carries approximately 270,000 clones, about 85% recorded once. This TCR derives from a human donor with COVID-19, enrolled during active disease. The donor label of this sample is uncertain. The sequencing sample was made of peripheral blood. J is TRBJ2-7 and V is TRBV7-3, with TRBD1 identical over 9 bases. CDR3 sequence: CASSSRDRDYEQYF. In nucleotides, the CDR3 is TGTGCCAGCAGCTCCCGGGACAGGGACTACGAGCAGTACTTC.